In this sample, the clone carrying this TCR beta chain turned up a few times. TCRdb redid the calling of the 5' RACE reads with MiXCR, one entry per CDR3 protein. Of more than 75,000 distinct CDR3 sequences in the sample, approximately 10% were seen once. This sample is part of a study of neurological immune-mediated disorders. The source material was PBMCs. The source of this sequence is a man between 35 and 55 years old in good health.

CDR3 nucleotides: TGTGCCAGCAGTGGGTCGAGGACTAGCGGGGGCCCGGGCATGGATACGCAGTATTTT. Protein: CASSGSRTSGGPGMDTQYF. The chain combines TRBV2 with TRBJ2-3; 13 bases fit TRBD2. Germline trimming cut 4 bases from V and 6 bases from J; bases unmatched to any gene: 16. The CDR3 is 19 residues long. Looked up from germline, CDR1 is SNHLY and CDR2 is FYNNEI. Using reference TRBV2 and TRBJ2-3 for the parts outside the CDR3, the full variable domain is EPEVTQTPSHQVTQMGQEVILRCVPISNHLYFYWYRQILGQKVEFLVSFYNNEISEKSEIFDDQFSVERPDGSNFTLKIRSTKLEDSAMYFCASSGSRTSGGPGMDTQYFGPGTRLTVL.